A single sample gave rise to the 22 T cell receptor beta chains below, sequenced in a study of blood T cell repertoires in COVID-19. Sequencing was performed with immunoSEQ multiplex PCR; in TCRdb, only in-frame clones are kept and a portion is missing. The sample records 60,000 to 65,000 clones, 60% to 85% being singletons. Sequenced material: peripheral blood. These receptors all stem from a human donor in a cohort sampled during active COVID-19.

As DNA, the CDR3 is TGTGCCAGCAGTGAAACGGGTCCCGACGGGGGCTACACCTTC. It translates to CASSETGPDGGYTF. This sequence joins TRBV25-1 and TRBJ1-2, with D unresolved. The CDR3 runs to 14 residues. Germline CDR1 reads MGHDK; CDR2 reads SYGVNS. Trimming left V 2 bases short and J 8 bases short, with 15 bases between.

CDR3 region: CASSQDGGTGYQPQHF. CDR3 DNA sequence: TGTGCCAGCAGCCAAGATGGGGGGACAGGGTACCAGCCCCAGCATTTT. This sequence joins TRBV3-1 (or the pseudogene TRBV3-2) and TRBJ1-5, with TRBD1 matching over 9 bases. Germline V gives CDR1 LGHDT, CDR2 YNNKEL (reference sequence). The CDR3 has 16 residues. J gave up 7 bases and V 0 bases, and 7 bases lay outside the gene matches.

V and J are TRBV6-2 or TRBV6-3 and TRBJ1-5; maybe TRBD1 (5 bases). This CDR3 comprises 17 residues. V was shortened by 2 bases and J by 7 bases, with 21 bases between the two germline ends. CDR1 MNHEY and CDR2 SVGEGT come from the germline V gene. The CDR3 DNA reads TGTGCCAGCAGTTACCCCCCTTTTAGGCAGGGCCGACAGCCCCAGCATTTT. Translated: CASSYPPFRQGRQPQHF.

This chain connects TRBV19 to TRBJ2-7; D is perhaps TRBD1 (6 bases). The CDR3 runs to 15 residues. Germline CDR1 is LNHDA and CDR2 is SQIVND (reference sequence). Trimming shortened V by 2 bases and J by 5 bases, and 16 bases separated the two germline ends. The DNA for the CDR3 is TGTGCCAGTAGTATAAGTGGGCAGGGGATCCACGAGCAGTACTTC. Protein: CASSISGQGIHEQYF. The full variable domain, in which reference TRBV19 and TRBJ2-7 provide the parts outside the CDR3, is DGGITQSPKYLFRKEGQNVTLSCEQNLNHDAMYWYRQDPGQGLRLIYYSQIVNDFQKGDIAEGYSVSREKKESFPLTVTSAQKNPTAFYLCASSISGQGIHEQYFGPGTRLTVT.

CDR3 residues: CAITEGGVNVLTF. Written as DNA, the CDR3 is TGTGCCATCACAGAGGGTGGAGTCAACGTCCTGACTTTC. The chain uses TRBV10-3 and TRBJ2-6; tentatively, D is TRBD2 (5 bases). V was cut by 7 bases and J by 9 bases, with 13 bases left in between. The length of the CDR3 is 13 residues. Looked up from germline, CDR1 is ENHRY and CDR2 is SYGVKD.

This rearrangement joins TRBV18 to TRBJ2-7, with 8 bases identical to TRBD1. The CDR3 consists of 15 residues. CDR1 KGHSH and CDR2 LQKENI come from the germline V gene. Unmatched junction bases numbered 4, after V lost 2 bases and J lost 1 base. The CDR3 DNA follows: TGTGCCAGCTCACCAGACAGGGGACCTTCCTACGAGCAGTACTTC. Amino acids: CASSPDRGPSYEQYF.

This clone was seen a few times. The CDR3 sequence is CASSDTGNYGYTF. For the CDR3, the DNA is TGTGCCAGCAGCGATACAGGGAACTATGGCTACACCTTC. This sequence joins TRBV3-1 (or the pseudogene TRBV3-2) and TRBJ1-2, with D possibly TRBD1 on 6 matching bases. This CDR3 has 13 residues. Germline CDR1 and CDR2: LGHDT and YNNKEL (reference sequence). Deletions cut 5 bases from V and 2 bases from J, with 9 bases between.

The chain recombines TRBV30 with TRBJ1-5; D gene unclear. This CDR3 region has 13 residues. Per germline, CDR1 GTSNPN and CDR2 SVGIG (reference sequence). Trimming cost V 3 bases and J 6 bases, with 12 bases left between them. The CDR3 protein is CAWSPNRGQPQHF. The CDR3 DNA sequence: TGTGCCTGGAGCCCCAACCGGGGTCAGCCCCAGCATTTT.

The V call is TRBV15, the J call TRBJ2-3; D is undetermined. V was shortened by 0 bases and J by 4 bases, with 11 bases between the two germline ends. The CDR3 covers 15 residues. CDR1 is LNHNV, CDR2 YYDKDF, per germline (reference sequence). The CDR3: CATSREVSASDTQYF. The CDR3 coding sequence is TGTGCCACCAGCAGAGAAGTTTCAGCGTCAGATACGCAGTATTTT.

This clone appeared a few times. This chain joins TRBV19 and TRBJ1-5; tentatively, D is TRBD1 (6 bases). Germline-derived CDR1 and CDR2 are LNHDA and SQIVND (reference sequence). This CDR3 is built from 15 residues. V lost 5 bases and J 1 base, leaving 12 bases between the germline ends. CDR3 sequence reads: CASSPRQDSNQPQHF. CDR3 coding DNA: TGTGCCAGTAGTCCGCGACAGGACAGCAATCAGCCCCAGCATTTT.

V gene TRBV5-1 combines with J gene TRBJ1-4; 8 bases map to TRBD1. Germline-derived CDR1 and CDR2 are SGHRS and YFSETQ. J gave up 0 bases and V 4 bases, and 11 bases lay outside the gene matches. There are 18 residues in the CDR3. CDR3 residues: CASSRTGSPRATNEKLFF. DNA for the CDR3: TGCGCCAGCAGCCGGACAGGGTCTCCTAGGGCAACTAATGAAAAACTGTTTTTT.

This clone has only one observation. The chain has TRBV19 and TRBJ2-3; 12 bases map to TRBD2. Germline V gene lookup returns CDR1 LNHDA and CDR2 SQIVND (reference sequence). The V segment lost 5 bases and the J segment 1 base; nucleotides outside the gene matches: 7. The CDR3 extends over 17 amino acids. The CDR3 DNA reads as TGTGCCAGTAGTGGACTAGCGGGAACGGGGGGCACAGATACGCAGTATTTT. It yields the protein CASSGLAGTGGTDTQYF.

The rearrangement links TRBV12-3 or TRBV12-4 to TRBJ2-1, with D possibly TRBD1 on 5 matching bases. This CDR3 has 12 residues. Deletions cut 6 bases from V and 8 bases from J, with 11 bases between. In nucleotides, the CDR3 is TGTGCCAGCAGCAGACAGCAGCATGAGCAGTTCTTC. Translated: CASSRQQHEQFF.

V usage is TRBV6-5 and J usage is TRBJ1-2; D not resolved. CDR3 size: 15 residues. Germline V gives CDR1 MNHEY, CDR2 SVGAGI. Trimming left V 0 bases short and J 4 bases short, with 12 bases between. The CDR3: CASSYSSMKIYGYTF. As DNA, the CDR3 is TGTGCCAGCAGTTACTCGAGTATGAAGATCTATGGCTACACCTTC.

The rearrangement joins TRBV6-5 to TRBJ1-2; D might be TRBD1 (6 bases). The CDR3 consists of 13 residues. Germline V gene sequence: CDR1 MNHEY, CDR2 SVGAGI. Trimming stripped 6 bases from V and 6 bases from J, with 14 bases between. CDR3 protein: CASRKQGSHGYTF. The CDR3 DNA reads as TGTGCCAGCAGAAAACAGGGCTCCCATGGCTACACCTTC.

This clone was recorded once. The chain uses TRBV2 and TRBJ2-2; TRBD2 matches 12 bases. Germline CDR1 reads SNHLY; CDR2 reads FYNNEI. This CDR3 has 15 residues. Trimming cost V 8 bases and J 6 bases; bases outside gene matches: 7. CDR3 protein: CASLLAGGISGELFF. CDR3 coding DNA: TGTGCCAGCCTCCTAGCGGGGGGGATTTCCGGGGAGCTGTTTTTT.

The chain combines TRBV7-9 with TRBJ1-3; the D is unclear. With 8 bases removed from V and 0 bases from J, the gap between germline ends came to 11 bases. The CDR3 is made up of 14 amino acids. Per the germline V gene, CDR1 is SEHNR and CDR2 is FQNEAQ (reference sequence). Here the CDR3 reads CASQLLASGNTIYF. The CDR3 region has the DNA TGTGCCAGCCAATTACTCGCCTCTGGAAACACCATATATTTT.

This chain uses TRBV18 with TRBJ1-5, with D unclear. Germline loops: CDR1 KGHSH, CDR2 LQKENI. The CDR3 totals 15 residues. The V end lost 1 base, the J end lost 1 base, and 8 bases lay between the germline ends. CDR3 DNA: TGTGCCAGCTCACCACAGGGAGTGAGCAATCAGCCCCAGCATTTT. Translation: CASSPQGVSNQPQHF.

V and J are TRBV14 and TRBJ2-7; the match to TRBD2 covers 11 bases. The CDR3 covers 14 residues. V lost 6 bases, J lost 2 bases, and 3 bases stayed unmatched. The V gene's germline CDR1 is SGHDN and CDR2 FVKESK. The CDR3 spells CASSSTSGTYEQYF. DNA for the CDR3: TGTGCCAGCAGTTCGACTAGCGGGACCTACGAGCAGTACTTC.

DNA of the CDR3: TGTGCCAGTAGTTTGACTACAGGGGCTGAAGCTTTCTTT. As protein: CASSLTTGAEAFF. This sequence joins TRBV19 and TRBJ1-1; 7 nucleotides align to TRBD1. The CDR3 contains 13 residues. The V gene end was trimmed by 5 bases and the J gene end by 6 bases; junction bases not matched to a gene: 6. Per germline, CDR1 LNHDA and CDR2 SQIVND (reference sequence).

This clone appeared a few times. The genes are TRBV4-1 and TRBJ2-3; 7 bases map to TRBD2. The length of the CDR3 is 15 residues. Germline V gives CDR1 MGHRA, CDR2 YSYEKL. Germline trimming cut 1 base from V and 3 bases from J; bases unmatched to any gene: 4. The CDR3 DNA reads as TGCGCCAGCAGCCAAGGACTAGCCTCAACAGATACGCAGTATTTT. This codes for CASSQGLASTDTQYF.

The rearrangement uses TRBV11-2 and TRBJ1-1; a possible D gene is TRBD1 (5 bases). The germline CDR1 and CDR2 sequences are SGHAT and FQNNGV. This CDR3 region has 14 residues. V was clipped by 8 bases and J by 1 base, with 14 bases between them. The CDR3 loop reads CASRRGGENTEAFF. The CDR3 DNA follows: TGTGCCAGCCGGCGGGGGGGGGAGAACACTGAAGCTTTCTTT. Using reference TRBV11-2 and TRBJ1-1 for the parts outside the CDR3, the full variable domain is EAGVAQSPRYKIIEKRQSVAFWCNPISGHATLYWYQQILGQGPKLLIQFQNNGVVDDSQLPKDRFSAERLKGVDSTLKIQPAKLEDSAVYLCASRRGGENTEAFFGQGTRLTVV.